The clone carrying this T cell receptor (beta chain) was seen at least ten times. The target antigen is unknown. A single record per CDR3 protein comes from TCRdb applying MiXCR to the 5' RACE reads. In the table there are 750,000 to 950,000 distinct CDR3 sequences, roughly 12% of which are singletons. This specimen belongs to a study of identical twins. The CDR3 runs to 16 residues. Germline values: CDR1 SGHVS, CDR2 FQNEAQ. Trimming removed 5 bases at V and 2 bases at J, with 16 bases between. Study-wide points: Weaker excess sharing between twins was seen in beta out-of-frame sequences.

A further study also used this sample, focusing on yellow fever vaccine responses in identical twins.

Sequenced material: PBMCs. The chain joins TRBV7-8 to TRBJ2-4; perhaps TRBD1 as D (6 bases). The TCR was taken from a young woman in good health. CDR3 residues: CASSALRRGTKNIQYF. The CDR3 nucleotides are TGTGCCAGCAGCGCCCTTCGCAGGGGAACCAAAAACATTCAGTACTTC.